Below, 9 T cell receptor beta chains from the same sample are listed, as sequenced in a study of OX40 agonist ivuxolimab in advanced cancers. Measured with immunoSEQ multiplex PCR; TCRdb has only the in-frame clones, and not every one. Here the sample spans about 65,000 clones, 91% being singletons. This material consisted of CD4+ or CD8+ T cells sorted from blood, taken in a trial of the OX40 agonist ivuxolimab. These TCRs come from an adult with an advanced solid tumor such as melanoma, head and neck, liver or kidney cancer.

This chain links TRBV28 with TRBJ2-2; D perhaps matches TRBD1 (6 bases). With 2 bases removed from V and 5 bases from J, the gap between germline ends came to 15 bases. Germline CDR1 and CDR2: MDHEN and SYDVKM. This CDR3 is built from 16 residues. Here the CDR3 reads CASSLDGGSETGELFF. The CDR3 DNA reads TGTGCCAGCAGTTTAGATGGGGGCTCGGAGACCGGGGAGCTGTTTTTT.

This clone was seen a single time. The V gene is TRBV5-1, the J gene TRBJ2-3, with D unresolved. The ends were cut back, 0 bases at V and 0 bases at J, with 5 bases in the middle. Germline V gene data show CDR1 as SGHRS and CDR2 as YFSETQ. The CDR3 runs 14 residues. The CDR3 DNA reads TGCGCCAGCAGCTTGGCCCCGAGCACAGATACGCAGTATTTT. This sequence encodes CASSLAPSTDTQYF.

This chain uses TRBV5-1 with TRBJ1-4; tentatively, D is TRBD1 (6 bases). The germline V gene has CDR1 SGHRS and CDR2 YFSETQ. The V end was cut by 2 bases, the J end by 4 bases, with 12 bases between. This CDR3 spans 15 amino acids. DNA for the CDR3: TGCGCCAGCAGCTTATGGGGGGCCTTTAATGAAAAACTGTTTTTT. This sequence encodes CASSLWGAFNEKLFF.

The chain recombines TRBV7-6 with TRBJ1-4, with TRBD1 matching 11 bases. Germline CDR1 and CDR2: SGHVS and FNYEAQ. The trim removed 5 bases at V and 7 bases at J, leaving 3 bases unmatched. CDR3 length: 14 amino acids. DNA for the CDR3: TGTGCCAGCAGCACGGGACAGGGGGGTGAAAAACTGTTTTTT. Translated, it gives CASSTGQGGEKLFF.

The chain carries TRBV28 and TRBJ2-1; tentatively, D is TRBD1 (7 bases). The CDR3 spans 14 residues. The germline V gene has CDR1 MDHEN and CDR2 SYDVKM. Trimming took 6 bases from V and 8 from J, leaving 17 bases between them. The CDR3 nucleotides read TGTGCCAGCAGCCTTCCTCAGGGGGGCGATGAGCAGTTCTTC. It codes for CASSLPQGGDEQFF.

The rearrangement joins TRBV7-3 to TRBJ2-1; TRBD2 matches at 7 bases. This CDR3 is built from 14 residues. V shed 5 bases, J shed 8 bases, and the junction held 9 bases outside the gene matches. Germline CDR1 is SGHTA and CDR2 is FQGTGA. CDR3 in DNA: TGTGCCAGCAGCCCTAGCGGTCCCCGCCATGAGCAGTTCTTC. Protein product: CASSPSGPRHEQFF.

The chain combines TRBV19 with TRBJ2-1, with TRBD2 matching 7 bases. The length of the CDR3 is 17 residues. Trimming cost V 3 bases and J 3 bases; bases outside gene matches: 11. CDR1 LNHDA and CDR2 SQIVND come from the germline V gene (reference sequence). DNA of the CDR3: TGTGCCAGTAGTATCGGTGGGGCGGGAGTTAGCTACAATGAGCAGTTCTTC. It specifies CASSIGGAGVSYNEQFF.

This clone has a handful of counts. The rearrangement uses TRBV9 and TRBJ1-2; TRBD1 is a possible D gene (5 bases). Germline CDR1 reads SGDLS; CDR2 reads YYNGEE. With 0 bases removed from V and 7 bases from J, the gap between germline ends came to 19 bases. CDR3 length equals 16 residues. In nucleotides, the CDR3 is TGTGCCAGCAGCGTAGTTTCGGGACCCGAGGTGGGTGGCTACACCTTC. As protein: CASSVVSGPEVGGYTF.

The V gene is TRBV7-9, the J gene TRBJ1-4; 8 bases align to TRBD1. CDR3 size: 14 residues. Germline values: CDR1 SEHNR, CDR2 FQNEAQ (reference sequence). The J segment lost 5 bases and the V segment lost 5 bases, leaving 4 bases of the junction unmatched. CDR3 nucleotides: TGTGCCAGCAGCCGACAGGGGCAGAATGAAAAACTGTTTTTT. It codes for CASSRQGQNEKLFF.